This note documents a single T cell receptor (beta chain) sequence. Its matching antigen is unknown. The record originates from a study of cytomegalovirus exposure and HLA in healthy donors. Overall study: Researchers found that more than 70% of just under 400 genotyped donors fell within the Caucasian-associated ancestry cluster.

In germline, CDR1 is MDHEN, CDR2 SYDVKM. The CDR3 contains 12 residues. Primers included in the PCR were 60 Vbeta and 13 Jbeta primers. Original processing notes: Later work found 65 million to 90 million unique TCR beta chains, with 10 million to 14 million shared. Profiled with immunoSEQ multiplex PCR; TCRdb holds only in-frame clones, not every one. The DNA was the basis for D and trimming; V, J and clone size are from that table. The data contain about 120,000 clones, 7% to 9.5% of them singletons. Regarding the study as a whole: Prediction of most subjects' HLA-A and HLA-B alleles by TCR beta sequences was reportedly accurate.

The chain couples TRBV28 to TRBJ1-1, with D maybe TRBD1 (6 bases). This receptor was taken from a woman between 40 and 50 years old in good health and CMV-seropositive. The sample comprised PBMCs. CDR3: CRTGQLNTEAFF. Written as DNA, the CDR3 is TGTAGAACCGGACAGCTGAACACTGAAGCTTTCTTT.